Each of the 9 T cell receptor beta chains below was sequenced from the same sample in a study of cytomegalovirus exposure and HLA in healthy donors (dated by TCRdb to about 2017). Libraries were built with the immunoSEQ multiplex PCR assay. For the multiplex PCR, a mixture combining 60 forward primers for TCR Vbeta segments and 13 reverse primers for TCR Jbeta segments was used. TCRdb's version of the immuneACCESS table is confined to in-frame rearrangements and falls short of the full clone set. An unresolved V gene accounts for under half of the shortfall where checked; the remainder is of unknown origin. This sample's clone table shows more than 40,000 clones. About 17% of the sample is in the top ten clones. The source material was PBMCs. These receptors originate from a male donor in good health and CMV-seronegative.

The V call is TRBV7-6, the J call TRBJ2-2; 10 bases agree with TRBD2. Looked up from germline, CDR1 is SGHVS and CDR2 is FNYEAQ. The CDR3 extends over 14 amino acids. V shed 7 bases, J shed 6 bases, and the junction held 5 bases outside the gene matches. CDR3 protein: CASKPAGGAGELFF. CDR3 sequence (DNA): TGTGCCAGCAAACCAGCGGGGGGGGCCGGGGAGCTGTTTTTT. The whole variable domain, remainder taken from reference TRBV7-6 and TRBJ2-2, is GAGVSQSPRYKVTKRGQDVALRCDPISGHVSLYWYRQALGQGPEFLTYFNYEAQQDKSGLPNDRFSAERPEGSISTLTIQRTEQRDSAMYRCASKPAGGAGELFFGEGSRLTVL.

The chain links TRBV6-4 to TRBJ2-3; 8 bases align to TRBD2. V lost 0 bases and J lost 4; bases outside the gene matches: 0. Germline V gene lookup returns CDR1 MRHNA and CDR2 SNTAGT. The CDR3 spans 14 residues. CDR3 nucleotide sequence: TGTGCCAGCAGTGACTCTAGCGGGGCAGATACGCAGTATTTT. As protein: CASSDSSGADTQYF.

The chain links TRBV19 to TRBJ1-6; TRBD1 agrees at 9 bases. Per germline, CDR1 LNHDA and CDR2 SQIVND (reference sequence). V was pared by 2 bases and J by 11 bases, with 4 bases of the junction left unmatched. This CDR3 is built from 14 residues. The CDR3 reads CASSIRTGVTPLHF. Here the CDR3 DNA reads TGTGCCAGTAGTATACGGACAGGGGTTACACCCCTCCACTTT.

The genes are TRBV21-1 and TRBJ2-5; the table calls TRBD2, which could not be checked here. TRBV21-1 is a pseudogene. This CDR3 contains 17 residues. As DNA, the CDR3 is TGTGCCAGCAGCATAATTCGCGGGGGCCCGAAACAAGAGACCCAGTACTTC. The encoded protein is CASSIIRGGPKQETQYF.

This chain links TRBV4-3 with TRBJ2-7; 14 nucleotides match TRBD2. This CDR3 is built from 16 residues. CDR1 is LGHNA and CDR2 is YSLEER in the germline V gene. The ends lost 6 bases at V and 4 bases at J; junction bases unmatched: 8. CDR3 amino acids: CASSPTGTSGGYEQYF. The CDR3 DNA sequence: TGCGCCAGCAGTCCGACCGGGACTAGCGGGGGATACGAGCAGTACTTC.

V is TRBV7-6 and J is TRBJ2-5, with a weak D call TRBD1 (6 bases). The germline CDR1 and CDR2 sequences are SGHVS and FNYEAQ. Trimming removed 4 bases from V and 5 bases from J, with 8 bases in between. The CDR3 spans 12 residues. The CDR3 here is CASSYRDETQYF. The CDR3 DNA sequence: TGTGCCAGCAGCTACAGGGATGAGACCCAGTACTTC.

V and J are TRBV30 and TRBJ1-5; D uncertain. This CDR3 is built from 14 residues. CDR1 and CDR2 (germline): GTSNPN, SVGIG (reference sequence). Trimming took off 2 bases at V and 1 base at J, with 9 bases between the two ends. DNA for the CDR3: TGTGCCTGGAGTCTCGGGTCCAGCAATCAGCCCCAGCATTTT. It is translated as CAWSLGSSNQPQHF.

The rearrangement uses TRBV14 and TRBJ1-1; D is unresolved. Looked up from germline, CDR1 is SGHDN and CDR2 is FVKESK. The CDR3 loop spans 14 amino acids. Trimming shortened V by 6 bases and J by 0 bases, and 11 bases separated the two germline ends. CDR3: CASSGETVNTEAFF. The CDR3 nucleotides are TGTGCCAGCAGTGGGGAGACGGTGAACACTGAAGCTTTCTTT.

The genes are TRBV4-2 and TRBJ1-4, with TRBD1 as a possible D gene (6 bases). Germline V gene sequence: CDR1 LGHNA, CDR2 YNFKEQ. Trimming stripped 2 bases from V and 0 bases from J, with 13 bases between. This CDR3 region has 17 residues. CDR3 in amino acids: CASSQQTGIATNEKLFF. The CDR3 DNA sequence: TGTGCCAGCAGCCAACAGACAGGAATTGCAACTAATGAAAAACTGTTTTTT.